The 3 T cell receptor beta chains below were found in one sample sequenced in a study of shared clonotypes between healthy human individuals. Method: immunoSEQ multiplex PCR; TCRdb's copy keeps in-frame clones and lacks some. The sample shows hundreds of thousands of clones, approximately 79% of them seen only once. The sample comprised memory CD4+ T cells sorted from blood. Described subset: CD45RA-negative fraction. All receptors derive from a woman younger than 45 in good health.

This chain links TRBV30 with TRBJ1-5; D is perhaps TRBD1 (6 bases). Trimming left V 1 base short and J 6 bases short, with 7 bases between. CDR3 length equals 12 residues. Looked up from germline, CDR1 is GTSNPN and CDR2 is SVGIG (reference sequence). CDR3 amino acids: CAWSGTAQPQHF. The CDR3, as DNA: TGTGCCTGGAGTGGGACAGCTCAGCCCCAGCATTTT.

This clone has just a few counts. The chain joins TRBV19 to TRBJ2-1; D is undetermined. This CDR3 contains 15 residues. Germline-derived CDR1 and CDR2 are LNHDA and SQIVND (reference sequence). V was cut by 4 bases and J by 6 bases, with 16 bases left in between. DNA for the CDR3: TGTGCCAGTAGTACTCCCCCCGACGGATTCAATGAGCAGTTCTTC. Translated: CASSTPPDGFNEQFF. The full variable domain, with the rest looked up from reference TRBV19 and TRBJ2-1, is DGGITQSPKYLFRKEGQNVTLSCEQNLNHDAMYWYRQDPGQGLRLIYYSQIVNDFQKGDIAEGYSVSREKKESFPLTVTSAQKNPTAFYLCASSTPPDGFNEQFFGPGTRLTVL.

Regarding this clone: This specimen includes other DNA sequences encoding the same CDR3. The V call is TRBV9, the J call TRBJ2-7; 7 bases are a match to TRBD2. The germline V gene encodes CDR1 SGDLS and CDR2 YYNGEE. This CDR3 is built from 14 residues. Losses at the gene ends were 0 bases for V and 5 bases for J; bases not matched to a gene: 5. The CDR3 nucleotides read TGTGCCAGCAGCGTAGGGGGCGGGAGTGACGAGCAGTACTTC. Protein sequence: CASSVGGGSDEQYF.